Given below is one T cell receptor (beta chain) in context. The CDR3 is 16 amino acids. The germline gives CDR1 SQVTM, CDR2 ANQGSEA. Unmatched junction bases numbered 7, after V lost 4 bases and J lost 2 bases. These data come from a study of stem cell transplantation in POMP-related autoinflammatory disease. The table came from immunoSEQ multiplex PCR; TCRdb's copy has only in-frame clones and leaves some out. The data contain about 68,000 clones, approximately 91% of them seen just once; the ten biggest clones take up about 0.71%. Sequenced here: CD4+ T cells from PBMCs, sampled after stem cell transplantation. This receptor was obtained from a human patient with POMP-related autoinflammation and immune dysregulation (PRAID). Some T cells could come from the graft donor. V gene TRBV29-1 combines with J gene TRBJ2-2; 10 bases align to TRBD1. The CDR3 sequence: CSVGFGQGVNTGELFF. CDR3 DNA: TGCAGCGTTGGTTTCGGACAGGGGGTAAACACCGGGGAGCTGTTTTTT.